This T cell receptor beta chain came from a study of blood T cell repertoires in COVID-19. On the study more broadly: PBMCs, B-cell-depleted T cells, or T cells were the source of the cDNA or gDNA that made up the material.

Method: immunoSEQ multiplex PCR; TCRdb's copy keeps in-frame clones and lacks some. The sample lists 150,000 or so clones, 90% seen once, with over 15% in the top ten. CDR1 and CDR2 (germline): LNHDA, SQIVND (reference sequence). The trim removed 6 bases at V and 1 base at J, leaving 5 bases unmatched. This CDR3 has 14 amino acids. The chain uses TRBV19 and TRBJ1-1; 7 bases line up with TRBD1. The sequenced material came from peripheral blood. The TCR was taken from a man aged 55 to 70 with active or convalescent COVID-19. Written as DNA, the CDR3 is TGTGCCAGTAGATTGGACAGGCAGAACACTGAAGCTTTCTTT. The encoded protein is CASRLDRQNTEAFF.